This TCR beta chain was identified in a study of Ad26.COV2.S vaccination and SARS-CoV-2 variants (dated by TCRdb to the early 2020s). In the study overall: Vaccine-arm donors were drawn from COV1001, a multicentre, randomized, double-blind, placebo-controlled phase I-IIa trial of Ad26.COV2.S in healthy adults. Ad26.COV2.S was given intramuscularly at 5x10^10 or 1x10^11 viral particles, as a single shot or as two shots 56 days apart. The specificity and breadth of SARS-CoV-2-reactive T cell receptors after Ad26.COV2.S vaccination were assessed by TCRbeta repertoire sequencing. The TCR-sequenced set comprised approximately 32 samples: around 20 Ad26.COV2.S vaccine recipients, 5 placebo recipients and 8 SARS-CoV-2 convalescent individuals. Trial participants were randomized into five groups of five, in which low-dose or high-dose Ad26.COV2.S was given once or twice, or placebo was given on both occasions. Throughout the experiments and outcome assessment, investigators stayed blinded to trial group allocation. Overall results and qualifications from the work: Comparing responses between vaccine doses or regimens was not something the study was powered to do. The authors noted that the TCR breadth and depth analyses may have underestimated total T cell responses. Spike-specific TCR breadth was higher in Ad26.COV2.S recipients than in placebo recipients (P = 0.0014). Non-spike TCR breadth was comparable between vaccine and placebo recipients, consistent with the vaccine containing only spike. After vaccination, substantial breadth of spike-specific CD8+ and CD4+ T cell responses was reported.

The sample's treatment or condition label, in plain terms: over 15 received Ad26.COV2.S at low or high dose, single or two shots; 5 received placebo; per-sample allocation not given. Repertoires of vaccine and placebo recipients were sequenced from samples taken on day 63 after the first injection. Cohort 1b enrolled roughly 25 adults aged 18-55 years at a single site in Boston, USA, between 29 July and 7 August 2020. Ad26.COV2.S was a replication-incompetent adenovirus type 26 vector expressing a prefusion-stabilized SARS-CoV-2 spike protein from the original Wuhan strain. Regarding this clone: Its recognized antigen is unknown. Base quality data are lacking; no much larger clone is found one base away.

TCRbeta CDR3 regions were sequenced with the immunoSEQ Assay. After extraction, genomic DNA underwent amplification by bias-controlled multiplex PCR, followed by high-throughput sequencing. The study's own analysis went as follows. To quantify the absolute abundance of every unique TCRbeta CDR3 region, sequences were collapsed and filtered. T cell fraction was estimated by normalizing TCRbeta template counts to usable DNA, with usable DNA measured through amplification of reference genes found in all nucleated cells. Repertoire TCRs were annotated as SARS-CoV-2-specific when V gene, CDR3 amino acid sequence and J gene were exactly matched to a known reactive TCR set. The reference SARS-CoV-2 TCR set was obtained from MIRA and was filtered for enrichment in COVID-19-positive ImmuneCODE repertoires, whereby public or cross-reactive TCRs were removed. Using the MIRA antigens, annotated TCRs were further analysed by specific ORF or by position within an ORF. Depth was the summed frequency of annotated unique rearrangements, while breadth was defined as annotated unique rearrangements over total unique productive rearrangements. TCR breadth was compared between groups using two-sided Wilcoxon rank-sum tests. Held by TCRdb, this immuneACCESS table contains in-frame sequences only and omits some clones. Under half of the omission traces to an unresolved V gene where checked; the cause of the rest is unknown. V and J calls and clone size are those listed in that table; D and trimming were worked out from the DNA. Here the sample has about 240,000 clones; approximately 88% occur a single time. The ten largest clones add up to around 11% of the sample.

At the junction V is shortened by 7 bases and J by 0 bases, with 14 bases in between. From the cysteine up to the phenylalanine, the CDR3 has a length of 14 residues. Solely the CDR3 DNA is kept, with 42 bases framed from the first base. In the germline V gene, CDR1 corresponds to SQVTM and CDR2 to ANQGSEA. The clonotype originates from a person between 18 and 65 years old who received the Ad26.COV2.S COVID-19 vaccine or a placebo. Here the chain combines TRBV29-1 and TRBJ2-3, with TRBD1 perhaps the D gene, on 5 matching bases. The sequencing here drew on peripheral blood, taken in a trial of Ad26.COV2.S vaccine versus placebo. The DNA sequence reads TGCAGCGCAGAGACAGCTTATAGCACAGATACGCAGTATTTT. Translated, this gives CSAETAYSTDTQYF.